This is a list of T cell receptor beta chains from one sample in a study of blood T cell repertoires in COVID-19. The table came from immunoSEQ multiplex PCR; TCRdb's copy has only in-frame clones and leaves some out. The repertoire consists of around 190,000 clones, with less than 85% occurring once and the leading ten covering 9.5% to 15%. Specimen: peripheral blood. These receptors were taken from a woman in her forties or fifties with acute or convalescent COVID-19. Each CDR3 is given with its conserved first and last residue. D genes are given only for firm matches. Rows give clone size only sometimes, using once, few, many, or a class for an expanded clone.

CDR3 DNA,CDR3 protein,D gene,V gene,clone size,J gene,CDR3 length
TGTGCCAGCAGCCAGCGACTAGCCTACAATGAGCAGTTCTTC,CASSQRLAYNEQFF,.,TRBV3-1/TRBV3-2,.,TRBJ2-1,14
TGCAGCGTCCTCAAACCACCTTTCCCGGGACAGATGCACACTGAAGCTTTCTTT,CSVLKPPFPGQMHTEAFF,TRBD1,TRBV29-1,.,TRBJ1-1,18
TGCGCCAGCAGCTCCGGGACAGGGTGGGAAGCTTTCTTT,CASSSGTGWEAFF,TRBD1,TRBV5-1,.,TRBJ1-1,13
TGTGCCAGCAGTCGGACGGTTCGAGGGGGCTACACCTTC,CASSRTVRGGYTF,.,TRBV28,.,TRBJ1-2,13
TGTGCCAGTAGCGGACAGACCACCTACAATGAGCAGTTCTTC,CASSGQTTYNEQFF,.,TRBV19,.,TRBJ2-1,14
TGTGCCAGCAGCCCCGCGGCCCCCAACAATGAGCAGTTCTTC,CASSPAAPNNEQFF,.,TRBV5-4,.,TRBJ2-1,14
TGCGCCAGCAGCTTGGGGCACCACTCTGGGGCCAACGTCCTGACTTTC,CASSLGHHSGANVLTF,.,TRBV5-1,.,TRBJ2-6,16
TGTGCCAGCAGCCTGGGCAGTGGGAATCAGCCCCAGCATTTT,CASSLGSGNQPQHF,.,TRBV3-1/TRBV3-2,.,TRBJ1-5,14
TGTGCCAGCAGCAAAGAGAACAATGAGCAGTTCTTC,CASSKENNEQFF,.,TRBV13,.,TRBJ2-1,12
TGTGCCAGCAGCCCCCCTAGCACAGATACGCAGTATTTT,CASSPPSTDTQYF,.,TRBV12-3/TRBV12-4,.,TRBJ2-3,13
TGTGCCAGCAGCCCGGGACAGCCGGTTGGAAACACCATATATTTT,CASSPGQPVGNTIYF,TRBD1,TRBV5-8,.,TRBJ1-3,15
TGTGCCAGTAGTATTCAAGTCCGAGACAGGAACACCGGGGAGCTGTTTTTT,CASSIQVRDRNTGELFF,.,TRBV19,.,TRBJ2-2,17
TGTGCCAGCACCCTTACGCGGGCGGGTACGCAGTATTTT,CASTLTRAGTQYF,.,TRBV12-3/TRBV12-4,.,TRBJ2-3,13
TGTGCCACCAGTGACCCGGGGGTTCAGGGCGAGCAGTACTTC,CATSDPGVQGEQYF,.,TRBV24-1,few,TRBJ2-7,14
TGTGCCAGCAGTTTAGAGGCCTTTAGGAACACTGAAGCTTTCTTT,CASSLEAFRNTEAFF,.,TRBV28,.,TRBJ1-1,15
TGTGCCAGCAGCCATAGCGGGGGGCAAAACTCCTATAATTCACCCCTCCACTTT,CASSHSGGQNSYNSPLHF,.,TRBV3-1/TRBV3-2,.,TRBJ1-6,18
TGTGCCAGCAGCTCCCGGACAGGGGAATACAATGAGCAGTTCTTC,CASSSRTGEYNEQFF,TRBD1,TRBV11-3,.,TRBJ2-1,15
TGCGCCAGCAGCCCTCTGACAGATAACTATGGCTACACCTTC,CASSPLTDNYGYTF,.,TRBV5-1,.,TRBJ1-2,14
TGCGCCAGCAGCTTGGCTAGCCAAAGCACAGATACGCAGTATTTT,CASSLASQSTDTQYF,.,TRBV5-1,.,TRBJ2-3,15
TGTGCTAGTGGTTTGGGATATATCTCCTCACTAGCGGGAGGTAGTGAGCAGTTCTTC,CASGLGYISSLAGGSEQFF,TRBD2,TRBV12-5,few,TRBJ2-1,19
TGTGCTAGTGGCCCCATTAGCGGGAGACTTGGGGACAATGAGCAGTTCTTC,CASGPISGRLGDNEQFF,TRBD2,TRBV12-5,.,TRBJ2-1,17
TGTGCCAGCAGCCCGACAGGGGGGAATGAAAAACTGTTTTTT,CASSPTGGNEKLFF,TRBD1,TRBV6-5,once,TRBJ1-4,14
TGTGCCGCCTCAGTCTCAAATAATTCACCCCTCCACTTT,CAASVSNNSPLHF,.,TRBV7-9,.,TRBJ1-6,13
TGTGCCACCAGTGATGGGAGGGCCGGGACAGGGGCTGGAAAAAAGTACAATGAGCAGTTCTTC,CATSDGRAGTGAGKKYNEQFF,TRBD1,TRBV24-1,.,TRBJ2-1,21
TGCGCCAGCAGCTTGGAAATGGGACAGGGGGATGGCTACACCTTC,CASSLEMGQGDGYTF,TRBD1,TRBV5-1,.,TRBJ1-2,15
TGTGCCATAGAAACAGGGAAAGGCTACACCTTC,CAIETGKGYTF,.,TRBV28,.,TRBJ1-2,11
TGTGCCACCAGTGACGAAGATAGCGGGACCTACAATGAGCAGTTCTTC,CATSDEDSGTYNEQFF,TRBD2,TRBV24-1,.,TRBJ2-1,16
TGTGCCAGCAGCTTACACAGGCTGGAGGGCTACACCTTC,CASSLHRLEGYTF,.,TRBV5-6,.,TRBJ1-2,13
TGTGCCACCAGTGATCCTGCCTCAGGGGATCACTCCTACGAGCAGTACTTC,CATSDPASGDHSYEQYF,.,TRBV24-1,.,TRBJ2-7,17
TGTGCCAGCAGCTTAGAGGGAGGGCTTAGCAATCAGCCCCAGCATTTT,CASSLEGGLSNQPQHF,.,TRBV7-8,.,TRBJ1-5,16
TGTGCCAGCAGGGTTAGCGGGAGGGCTCGCGATGAGCAGTTCTTC,CASRVSGRARDEQFF,TRBD2,TRBV6-5,.,TRBJ2-1,15
TGTGCCAGCAGCCATCCTCCTGGGACAGGGTTCGGAACTAATGAAAAACTGTTTTTT,CASSHPPGTGFGTNEKLFF,TRBD1,TRBV3-1/TRBV3-2,.,TRBJ1-4,19
TGTGCCAGCAGTTCCGACACTTCATCCGAAGCTTTCTTT,CASSSDTSSEAFF,.,TRBV6-6,.,TRBJ1-1,13
TGTGCCAGCAGCCCGTGGGGACAGGGCGCAGATACGCAGTATTTT,CASSPWGQGADTQYF,TRBD1,TRBV5-6,.,TRBJ2-3,15
TGTGCCAGCAGTCCACGGGGGGACCAGCCCCAGCATTTT,CASSPRGDQPQHF,.,TRBV12-3/TRBV12-4,.,TRBJ1-5,13
TGTGCCAGCAGCTTGACCCAGGGGAATTCACCCCTCCACTTT,CASSLTQGNSPLHF,.,TRBV9,.,TRBJ1-6,14
TGTGCCAGCAGCCAATCGGACAGGGTCGGTCAGCCCCAGCATTTT,CASSQSDRVGQPQHF,TRBD1,TRBV3-1/TRBV3-2,.,TRBJ1-5,15
TGTGCCATCAGTCCCGGGACAAATCTGCACGAGCAGTACTTC,CAISPGTNLHEQYF,.,TRBV10-3,.,TRBJ2-7,14
TGTGCCAGCAGTTTCGGGTTGACGAGTTCCTATAATTCACCCCTCCACTTT,CASSFGLTSSYNSPLHF,.,TRBV27,few,TRBJ1-6,17
TGTGCCAGCAGCGTAGTTACTAGCGGTAACAATGAGCAGTTCTTC,CASSVVTSGNNEQFF,TRBD2,TRBV6-5,.,TRBJ2-1,15